This TCR beta chain appears in the sequencing data of a study of blood T cell repertoires in COVID-19. Deletions cut 5 bases from V and 2 bases from J, with 14 bases between. This CDR3 contains 15 residues. Germline V lookup: CDR1 SGHRS, CDR2 YFSETQ. The data were produced by immunoSEQ multiplex PCR, yet TCRdb's version contains in-frame clones alone and is incomplete. The sample has 250,000 to 300,000 clones; roughly nine tenths are singletons. The sequenced sample consisted of PBMCs or T cells enriched from blood (not recorded which). This sequence joins TRBV5-1 and TRBJ1-3, with a possible D match to TRBD1 (5 bases). This receptor was obtained from a human donor in a cohort exposed to, infected with or recovered from COVID-19 (not recorded which). The donor label of this sample is uncertain. DNA of the CDR3: TGCGCCAGCAGTCCAGGGTCTGACGCTGGAAACACCATATATTTT. Amino acid sequence: CASSPGSDAGNTIYF.